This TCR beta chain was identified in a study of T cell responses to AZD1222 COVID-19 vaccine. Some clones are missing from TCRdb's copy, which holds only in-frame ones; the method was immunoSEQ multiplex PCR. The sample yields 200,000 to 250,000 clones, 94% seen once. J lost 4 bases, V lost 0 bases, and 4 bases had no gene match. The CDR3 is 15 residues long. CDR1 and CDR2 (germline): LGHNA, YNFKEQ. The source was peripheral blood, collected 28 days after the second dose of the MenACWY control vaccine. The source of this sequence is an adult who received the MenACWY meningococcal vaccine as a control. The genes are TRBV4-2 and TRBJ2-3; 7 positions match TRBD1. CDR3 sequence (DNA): TGTGCCAGCAGCCAAGATCCTCAGGGGGCAGATACGCAGTATTTT. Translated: CASSQDPQGADTQYF.